The TCR beta chain under discussion was sequenced for a study of untreated major depressive disorder (dated by TCRdb to 2017 to 2018). Regarding the research as a whole: A cross-sectional case-control design was used to compare T cell phenotype and TCR repertoire between antidepressant-free major depressive disorder patients and individually matched non-depressed controls. Differences in Vbeta 5.1, Vbeta 11 and Vbeta 22 usage observed by flow cytometry in the whole cohort were followed up by sequencing. What the work shows at the level of the full study, not this receptor alone: Because of the strict matching and exclusion criteria, the study sample was comparatively small, which limits how generalizable the findings are. In the sequencing data, TRBV25-01 and TRBV02-01 usage matched the flow-cytometry pattern without reaching statistical significance. For the sequencing comparisons, one-tailed planned tests were applied to only three Vbeta families that had been selected in advance. Higher TRBV05-01 (Vbeta 5.1) usage among CD4+ T cells of depressed patients compared with controls was confirmed by sequencing, with p = 0.040 in a one-tailed test. The top five TRBV05-01 clones in every sequenced subject were all private clones.

As to this clone: There is no known antigen for this receptor. Within one base of it there is no much larger clone, and no base qualities were kept.

V lost 2 bases and J lost 11 bases; the stretch between them is 15 bases long. For CDR1 and CDR2, the germline V gene lists WSHSY and SAAADI. The CDR3 goes from the cysteine to the phenylalanine over 13 residues. Only the CDR3 DNA is retained, 39 bases long and in frame from the first base. The Qiagen DNeasy Blood and Tissue Kit was used to extract total genomic DNA from the purified CD4+ T cells. Following immunoSEQ immunosequencing protocols, the TCRbeta CDR3 region, as defined by IMGT, was amplified and sequenced. Per the source publication's procedure: Preprocessing of raw sequence data for PCR and sequencing error correction was performed by the immunoSEQ service. Data were loaded into the immunoSEQ Analyzer and further analyzed with VDJtools v1.0.7. The paired Wilcoxon signed-rank test was applied to assess differences between patients and controls. TCRdb mirrors the immuneACCESS table, restricted to in-frame sequences. Some clones are absent from its copies; in checked studies, under half trace to an unresolved V gene, and the reason for the others is unknown. The V and J calls and clone size were taken over from that table, and D and trimming were inferred from the DNA. This sample comprises almost 20,000 clones, 85% to 90% of them detected only once. About 0.8% of the sample is taken by the ten largest.

Every depressed patient was matched in pairs with a non-depressed control on sex, age, current smoking status and body mass index. Every participant in the study was of European descent. Controls scored 5 or less on the Quick Inventory of Depressive Symptoms-Self Report and had no mood disorder, either currently or at any point in their lifetime. Participants were excluded if they had major medical conditions, Axis I/II comorbidities, regular medication or illicit drug use, or weekly alcohol intake above 100 g. From each participant, about 30 ml of peripheral blood was collected into EDTA tubes. CD4+ T cells were purified from thawed PBMCs by magnetic negative selection with the BD IMag Human CD4 T Lymphocyte Enrichment Set. A purity of roughly 96% was typically achieved with the CD4+ enrichment method, as confirmed by flow cytometry. TCRbeta sequencing was performed on a subgroup of about five case-control pairs selected blind to chemokine receptor expression and flow-cytometric repertoire skewing results. All blood samples were collected in the morning at 8:00 a.m., and PBMCs were isolated by Ficoll-Hypaque gradient centrifugation. Until being assayed, PBMCs were kept in liquid nitrogen after cryopreservation by gradual cooling to -80 degrees C.

The receptor comes from a woman between 25 and 40 years old in good health. Material for sequencing was CD4+ T cells from PBMCs. This chain is built from TRBV10-2 and TRBJ1-2, with an unclear D gene assignment. CDR3 protein: CASSEDGVKRYTF. The sequence in DNA is TGCGCCAGCAGTGAGGACGGGGTAAAGAGATACACCTTC.